Each of the 14 T cell receptor beta chains below was sequenced from the same sample in a study of cytomegalovirus exposure and HLA in healthy donors. PCR amplification relied on 60 Vbeta primers (plus 13 Jbeta primers). Here immunoSEQ multiplex PCR was the method, and the copy in TCRdb shows in-frame clones only, minus some. The data hold around 99,000 clones, with more than 65% observed a single time. The sample comprised PBMCs. The receptor source for this set is a male donor in good health and CMV-seronegative.

This clone was detected a few times. The chain couples TRBV27 to TRBJ1-2; 9 nucleotides match TRBD1. The junction had 7 bases not matched to a gene; V was cut back by 2 bases and J by 6 bases. This CDR3 spans 15 amino acids. Germline loops: CDR1 MNHEY, CDR2 SMNVEV (reference sequence). CDR3 residues: CASSLPGTGFHGYTF. The CDR3 DNA is TGTGCCAGCAGTTTACCCGGGACAGGGTTCCATGGCTACACCTTC.

The chain joins TRBV14 to TRBJ2-7; D remains unclear. The CDR3 spans 12 residues. Germline CDR1 reads SGHDN; CDR2 reads FVKESK. Trimming removed 4 bases from V and 5 bases from J, with 9 bases in between. The CDR3 region is CASSRPLHEQYF. In DNA, the CDR3 is TGTGCCAGCAGCCGGCCTCTCCACGAGCAGTACTTC. The variable domain in full, completed from reference TRBV14 and TRBJ2-7, reads EAGVTQFPSHSVIEKGQTVTLRCDPISGHDNLYWYRRVMGKEIKFLLHFVKESKQDESGMPNNRFLAERTGGTYSTLKVQPAELEDSGVYFCASSRPLHEQYFGPGTRLTVT.

The V and J genes are TRBV5-1 and TRBJ1-1, with unresolved D. Germline loops: CDR1 SGHRS, CDR2 YFSETQ. Trimming stripped 0 bases from V and 2 bases from J, with 8 bases between. This CDR3 is 14 amino acids long. The CDR3 region has the DNA TGCGCCAGCAGCTTGGCTCTCGTAAACACTGAAGCTTTCTTT. Its translation is CASSLALVNTEAFF.

The J gene is TRBJ2-6, the V gene TRBV6-1; D might be TRBD2 (5 bases). V lost 0 bases, J lost 1 base, and 10 bases lay in between. The length of the CDR3 is 17 residues. Germline V gene sequence: CDR1 MNHNS, CDR2 SASEGT. Written as DNA, the CDR3 is TGTGCCAGCAGTGAAGCCACTAGAGCGTCTGGGGCCAACGTCCTGACTTTC. It is translated as CASSEATRASGANVLTF.

J is TRBJ2-1 and V is TRBV4-2; D is perhaps TRBD2 (7 bases). CDR3 length: 17 residues. CDR1 is LGHNA, CDR2 YNFKEQ, per germline. The V and J ends lost 1 base and 6 bases respectively, with 19 bases between them. The chain's CDR3 is CASSQGVRGRAGNEQFF. CDR3 DNA sequence: TGTGCCAGCAGCCAAGGGGTGAGGGGGAGGGCCGGCAATGAGCAGTTCTTC.

The chain links TRBV5-1 to TRBJ2-5; 7 bases agree with TRBD2. This CDR3 has 16 amino acids. With 0 bases clipped from V and 1 base from J, the junction kept 6 bases outside the gene matches. Germline CDR1 reads SGHRS; CDR2 reads YFSETQ. CDR3 protein: CASSLAGGVFQETQYF. The CDR3 DNA reads as TGCGCCAGCAGCTTGGCTGGGGGGGTATTCCAAGAGACCCAGTACTTC.

The chain combines TRBV7-2 with TRBJ2-7; 12 nucleotides line up with TRBD1. J was trimmed by 5 bases and V by 1 base; bases with no gene match: 6. Per the germline V gene, CDR1 is SGHTA and CDR2 is FQGNSA. This CDR3 contains 16 residues. CDR3 DNA sequence: TGTGCCAGCAGCTTAGTTGGGACAGGGGGCTTCAACGAGCAGTACTTC. Translating it yields CASSLVGTGGFNEQYF.

In its sample, this clone was seen a few times. This chain links TRBV2 with TRBJ2-5; D remains unclear. Germline values: CDR1 SNHLY, CDR2 FYNNEI. V lost 8 bases to trimming and J lost 5 bases, with 6 bases between them. The CDR3 extends over 10 amino acids. Written as DNA, the CDR3 is TGTGCCAGCCTTTTGGAGACCCAGTACTTC. Its protein product is CASLLETQYF.

The V call is TRBV13, the J call TRBJ1-1, with TRBD1 identical over 8 bases. Per germline, CDR1 PRHDT and CDR2 FYEKMQ (reference sequence). The CDR3 length is 12 residues. Trimming at V came to 4 bases and at J to 7 bases, leaving 2 bases not matched to a gene. In nucleotides, the CDR3 is TGTGCCAGCAGCTCACAGGGGGGTGAAGCTTTCTTT. Amino acid sequence: CASSSQGGEAFF.

The rearrangement links TRBV29-1 to TRBJ2-2, with D perhaps matching TRBD1 (5 bases). V was trimmed by 7 bases and J by 3 bases, leaving 9 bases between them. The CDR3 consists of 12 residues. CDR1 and CDR2 (germline): SQVTM, ANQGSEA. CDR3 sequence (DNA): TGCAGCGGACAGATTGACACCGGGGAGCTGTTTTTT. Its translation is CSGQIDTGELFF.

V usage is TRBV6-4 and J usage is TRBJ1-1; a weak D match, TRBD1 (5 bases). Looked up from germline, CDR1 is MRHNA and CDR2 is SNTAGT. This CDR3 has 14 residues. V was pared by 7 bases and J by 1 base, with 13 bases between. The CDR3 protein is CASKVSGENTEAFF. In DNA form, the CDR3 reads TGTGCCAGCAAAGTATCGGGGGAGAACACTGAAGCTTTCTTT.

The chain is built from TRBV27 and TRBJ1-1; 7 nucleotides line up with TRBD1. CDR1 is MNHEY and CDR2 is SMNVEV in the germline V gene (reference sequence). This CDR3 has 14 amino acids. With V trimmed by 5 bases and J by 4 bases, 7 bases remained unmatched. The CDR3 DNA sequence: TGTGCCAGCAGTCCGGGACAGATAGCCACTGAAGCTTTCTTT. Protein product: CASSPGQIATEAFF.

The DNA of the CDR3 is TGTGCCAGCAGTTTATACCGGGGGGCCCTCAATCAGCCCCAGCATTTT. Translating it yields CASSLYRGALNQPQHF. The chain recombines TRBV28 with TRBJ1-5; D might be TRBD1 (6 bases). The CDR3 is made up of 16 amino acids. Trimming pared 1 base from V and 3 bases from J, leaving 13 bases between. Germline CDR1 MDHEN, CDR2 SYDVKM.

The V gene is TRBV28, the J gene TRBJ2-7; tentative D call: TRBD2 (7 bases). CDR3 length: 14 residues. V lost 3 bases and J 5 bases, leaving 14 bases between the germline ends. Germline CDR1 reads MDHEN; CDR2 reads SYDVKM. CDR3 sequence (DNA): TGTGCCAGCAGTTTGGGGGGCGGGAGAGACGAGCAGTACTTC. Its protein is CASSLGGGRDEQYF. Complete variable domain (other parts from reference TRBV28 and TRBJ2-7): DVKVTQSSRYLVKRTGEKVFLECVQDMDHENMFWYRQDPGLGLRLIYFSYDVKMKEKGDIPEGYSVSREKKERFSLILESASTNQTSMYLCASSLGGGRDEQYFGPGTRLTVT.